A single sample gave rise to the 14 T cell receptor beta chains below, sequenced in a study of control samples from healthy donors and cancer patients. Assay: immunoSEQ multiplex PCR; the TCRdb copy retains only in-frame clones and omits some. In the table there are some 150,000 clones, approximately 94% of which are singletons. Sequenced sample: PBMCs. The receptors come from a man aged 60 to 75 with colorectal cancer.

This clone appeared once. The gene calls are TRBV6-5 and TRBJ2-7; the match to TRBD1 covers 8 bases. The V segment lost 4 bases and the J segment 4 bases; nucleotides outside the gene matches: 3. Germline CDR1 is MNHEY and CDR2 is SVGAGI. The CDR3 contains 13 residues. The CDR3 loop reads CASSWTGRYEQYF. CDR3 bases: TGTGCCAGCAGTTGGACAGGGAGGTACGAGCAGTACTTC.

The rearrangement uses TRBV12-3 or TRBV12-4 and TRBJ1-1; D is uncertain. V shed 6 bases and J shed 3 bases, with 8 bases lying between them. CDR3 size: 12 residues. The CDR3 sequence is CASSLQYTEAFF. Here the CDR3 DNA reads TGTGCCAGCAGCCTTCAGTACACTGAAGCTTTCTTT.

V gene TRBV27 combines with J gene TRBJ1-6; the D gene is possibly TRBD1 (5 bases). Trimming removed 5 bases at V and 7 bases at J, with 12 bases between. The germline CDR1 and CDR2 sequences are MNHEY and SMNVEV (reference sequence). This CDR3 has 14 amino acids. The CDR3 sequence is CASSTGLRNSPLHF. As DNA, the CDR3 is TGTGCCAGCAGTACGGGACTGAGAAATTCACCCCTCCACTTT.

The V call is TRBV11-2, the J call TRBJ1-2; no definite D call. Germline CDR1 SGHAT, CDR2 FQNNGV. The CDR3 spans 14 residues. Trimming stripped 6 bases from V and 5 bases from J, with 16 bases between. The CDR3 coding sequence is TGTGCCAGCAGGTCTTTGCGAGGAGGTTATGGCTACACCTTC. This translates into CASRSLRGGYGYTF.

The chain links TRBV9 to TRBJ2-1; 13 positions match TRBD2. From germline, CDR1 is SGDLS and CDR2 YYNGEE. The CDR3 runs 15 residues. With V trimmed by 3 bases and J by 10 bases, 7 bases remained unmatched. This CDR3 reads CASSARLAGGGEQFF. Here the CDR3 DNA reads TGTGCCAGCAGCGCCCGACTAGCGGGGGGTGGAGAGCAGTTCTTC.

The chain has TRBV11-2 and TRBJ1-6; perhaps TRBD1 as D (5 bases). The CDR3 spans 15 residues. CDR1 is SGHAT, CDR2 FQNNGV, per germline. Between the trimmed V and J ends, which lost 5 bases and 10 bases, there was a span of 18 bases. CDR3: CASSHPWGVESPLHF. In DNA form, the CDR3 reads TGTGCCAGCAGCCACCCCTGGGGGGTGGAATCACCCCTCCACTTT.

The chain uses TRBV5-1 and TRBJ2-5; 12 bases are shared with TRBD2. J was trimmed by 4 bases and V by 4 bases; bases with no gene match: 8. Germline V gene data show CDR1 as SGHRS and CDR2 as YFSETQ. The CDR3 is 16 amino acids. The CDR3 DNA sequence: TGCGCCAGCAGCGGGACTAGCGGGTTTAGCGGAGAGACCCAGTACTTC. It encodes CASSGTSGFSGETQYF.

J is TRBJ1-2 and V is TRBV7-2; no reliable D call. Trimming removed 1 base from V and 3 bases from J, with 3 bases in between. Germline CDR1 SGHTA, CDR2 FQGNSA. The CDR3 is 12 residues long. The CDR3: CASSLVDYGYTF. The CDR3 DNA reads as TGTGCCAGCAGCTTAGTTGACTATGGCTACACCTTC.

This chain uses TRBV7-2 with TRBJ2-7; perhaps TRBD2 as D (6 bases). The CDR3 runs to 14 residues. Germline V lookup: CDR1 SGHTA, CDR2 FQGNSA. Trimming removed 3 bases from V and 2 bases from J, with 11 bases in between. The CDR3 protein is CASSFGGSTYEQYF. The CDR3, as DNA: TGTGCCAGCAGCTTTGGGGGGTCTACCTACGAGCAGTACTTC.

The CDR3 DNA sequence: TGTGCCAGCTCACGGACAGGTCCCCTTACTAACTATGGCTACACCTTC. Amino acids: CASSRTGPLTNYGYTF. The chain combines TRBV18 with TRBJ1-2; 7 nucleotides line up with TRBD1. V lost 4 bases, J lost 0 bases, and 8 bases stayed unmatched. CDR3 length: 16 amino acids. Germline loops: CDR1 KGHSH, CDR2 LQKENI.

This clone was detected only a few times. The chain employs TRBV7-9 and TRBJ1-6; D is ambiguous. The CDR3 spans 12 residues. Looked up from germline, CDR1 is SEHNR and CDR2 is FQNEAQ (reference sequence). Between the trimmed V and J ends, which lost 3 bases and 5 bases, there was a span of 2 bases. The CDR3 loop is CASSFNNSPLHF. The CDR3 coding sequence is TGTGCCAGCAGCTTTAATAATTCACCCCTCCACTTT.

V gene TRBV5-5 combines with J gene TRBJ2-2; 7 bases match TRBD2. V gave up 2 bases and J gave up 6 bases; unmatched junction bases: 7. In germline, CDR1 is SGHKS, CDR2 YYEKEE (reference sequence). The length of the CDR3 is 15 residues. The chain's CDR3 is CASSLVPAGAGELFF. CDR3 coding DNA: TGTGCCAGCAGCTTAGTCCCCGCGGGGGCCGGGGAGCTGTTTTTT.

The rearrangement links TRBV11-2 to TRBJ2-2; TRBD1 is a possible D gene (5 bases). Trimming took 3 bases from V and 2 from J, leaving 13 bases between them. This CDR3 contains 16 residues. Germline V gives CDR1 SGHAT, CDR2 FQNNGV. The CDR3 DNA sequence: TGTGCCAGCAGCTTCGGCCAGGGAATAAACACCGGGGAGCTGTTTTTT. Protein product: CASSFGQGINTGELFF.

The rearrangement joins TRBV6-5 to TRBJ1-2; 7 nucleotides agree with TRBD1. The germline V gene has CDR1 MNHEY and CDR2 SVGAGI. This CDR3 spans 16 amino acids. The V and J ends lost 2 bases and 3 bases, in that order; junction bases with no gene match: 9. The DNA of the CDR3 is TGTGCCAGCAGTTACATATCGACAGGGATTCACTATGGCTACACCTTC. Residues: CASSYISTGIHYGYTF.